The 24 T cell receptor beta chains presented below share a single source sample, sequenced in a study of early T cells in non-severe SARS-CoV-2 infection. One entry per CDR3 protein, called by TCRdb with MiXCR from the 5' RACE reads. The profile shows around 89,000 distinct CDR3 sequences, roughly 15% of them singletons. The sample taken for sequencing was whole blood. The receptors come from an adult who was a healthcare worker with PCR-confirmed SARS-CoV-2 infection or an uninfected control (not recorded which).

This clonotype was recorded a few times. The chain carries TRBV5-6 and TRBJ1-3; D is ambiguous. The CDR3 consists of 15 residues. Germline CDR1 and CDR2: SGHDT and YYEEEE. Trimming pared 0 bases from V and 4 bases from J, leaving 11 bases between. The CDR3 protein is CASSLGLKRGNTIYF. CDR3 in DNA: TGTGCCAGCAGCTTGGGGCTAAAGCGCGGAAACACCATATATTTT.

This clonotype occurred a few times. CDR3 protein: CAISAENSGGVGEQYV. The CDR3 DNA is TGTGCCATCAGCGCGGAAAATAGCGGGGGGGTAGGAGAGCAGTACGTC. The rearrangement links TRBV10-3 to TRBJ2-7, with 11 bases matching TRBD2. The germline V gene has CDR1 ENHRY and CDR2 SYGVKD. V shed 6 bases and J 7 bases; nucleotides not matched to a gene: 14. The CDR3 length is 16 residues.

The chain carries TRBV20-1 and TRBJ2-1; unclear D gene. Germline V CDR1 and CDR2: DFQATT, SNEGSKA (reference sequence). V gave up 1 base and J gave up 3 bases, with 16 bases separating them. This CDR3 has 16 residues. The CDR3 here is CSARVFGETNYNEQFF. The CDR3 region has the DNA TGCAGTGCTAGAGTGTTTGGTGAGACAAACTACAATGAGCAGTTCTTC.

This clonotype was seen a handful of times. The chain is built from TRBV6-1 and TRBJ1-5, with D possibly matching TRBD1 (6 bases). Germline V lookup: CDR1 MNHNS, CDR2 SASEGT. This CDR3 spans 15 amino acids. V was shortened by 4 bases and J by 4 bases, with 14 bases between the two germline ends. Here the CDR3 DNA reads TGTGCCAGCAGTGTCATTGGGCAGGGGAATCAGCCCCAGCATTTT. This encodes CASSVIGQGNQPQHF.

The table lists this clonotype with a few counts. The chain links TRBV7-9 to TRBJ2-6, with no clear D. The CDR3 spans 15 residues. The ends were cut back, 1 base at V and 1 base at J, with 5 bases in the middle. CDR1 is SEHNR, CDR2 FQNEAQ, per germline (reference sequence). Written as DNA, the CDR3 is TGTGCCAGCAGCTTAGAGGGATCTGGGGCCAACGTCCTGACTTTC. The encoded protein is CASSLEGSGANVLTF.

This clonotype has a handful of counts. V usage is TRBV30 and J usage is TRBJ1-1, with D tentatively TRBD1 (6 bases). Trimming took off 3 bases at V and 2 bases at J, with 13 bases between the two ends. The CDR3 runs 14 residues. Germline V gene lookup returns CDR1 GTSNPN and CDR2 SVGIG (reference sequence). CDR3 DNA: TGTGCCTGGAGGGGGACAAGGGGAAACACTGAAGCTTTCTTT. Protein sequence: CAWRGTRGNTEAFF.

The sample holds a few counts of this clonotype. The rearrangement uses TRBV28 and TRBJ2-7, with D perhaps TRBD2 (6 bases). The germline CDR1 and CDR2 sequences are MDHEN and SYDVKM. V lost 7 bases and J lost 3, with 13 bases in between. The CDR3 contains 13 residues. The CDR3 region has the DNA TGTGCCAGCACCTCACCGGAGGGCTACGAGCAGTACGTC. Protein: CASTSPEGYEQYV.

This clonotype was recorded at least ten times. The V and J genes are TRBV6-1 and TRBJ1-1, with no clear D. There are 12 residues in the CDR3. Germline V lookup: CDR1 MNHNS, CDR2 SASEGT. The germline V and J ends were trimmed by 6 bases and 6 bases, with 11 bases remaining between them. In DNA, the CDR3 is TGTGCCAGCAGAGACCCGTCGGCTGAAGCTTTCTTT. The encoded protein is CASRDPSAEAFF.

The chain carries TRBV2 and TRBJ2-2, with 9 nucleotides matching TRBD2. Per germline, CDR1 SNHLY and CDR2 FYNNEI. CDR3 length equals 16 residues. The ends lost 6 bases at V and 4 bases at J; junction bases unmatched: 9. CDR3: CASRGRGGAATGELFF. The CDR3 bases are TGTGCCAGCAGGGGCCGCGGGGGGGCCGCCACCGGGGAGCTGTTTTTT. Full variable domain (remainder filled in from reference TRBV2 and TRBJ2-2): EPEVTQTPSHQVTQMGQEVILRCVPISNHLYFYWYRQILGQKVEFLVSFYNNEISEKSEIFDDQFSVERPDGSNFTLKIRSTKLEDSAMYFCASRGRGGAATGELFFGEGSRLTVL.

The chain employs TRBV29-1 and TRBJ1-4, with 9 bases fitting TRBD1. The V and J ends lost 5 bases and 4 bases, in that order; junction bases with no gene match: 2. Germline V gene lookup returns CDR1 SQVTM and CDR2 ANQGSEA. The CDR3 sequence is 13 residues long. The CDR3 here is CSVMGQGNEKLFF. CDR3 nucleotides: TGCAGCGTTATGGGACAGGGTAATGAAAAACTGTTTTTT.

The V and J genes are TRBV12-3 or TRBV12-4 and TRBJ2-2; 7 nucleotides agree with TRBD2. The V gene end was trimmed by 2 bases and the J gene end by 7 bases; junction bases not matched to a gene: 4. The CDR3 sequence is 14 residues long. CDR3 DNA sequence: TGTGCCAGCAGTTTATTTTCGGGGGGCGGGGAGCTGTTTTTT. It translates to CASSLFSGGGELFF.

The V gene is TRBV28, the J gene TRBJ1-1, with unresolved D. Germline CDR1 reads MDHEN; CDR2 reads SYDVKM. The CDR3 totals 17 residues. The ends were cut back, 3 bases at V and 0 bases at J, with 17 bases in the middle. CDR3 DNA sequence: TGTGCCAGCAGTTTCCCTCTCGGCAGGACCATGAACACTGAAGCTTTCTTT. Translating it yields CASSFPLGRTMNTEAFF.

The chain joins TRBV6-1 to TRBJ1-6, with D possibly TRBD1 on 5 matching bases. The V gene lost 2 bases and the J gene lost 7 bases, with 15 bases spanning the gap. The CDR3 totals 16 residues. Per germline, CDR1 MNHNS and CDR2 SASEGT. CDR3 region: CASSERQYWANSPLHF. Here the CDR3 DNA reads TGTGCCAGCAGTGAACGACAGTATTGGGCGAATTCACCCCTCCACTTT.

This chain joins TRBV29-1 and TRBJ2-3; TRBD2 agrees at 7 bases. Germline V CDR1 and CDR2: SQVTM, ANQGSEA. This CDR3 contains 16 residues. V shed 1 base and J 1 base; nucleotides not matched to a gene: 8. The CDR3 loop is CSVEGVGLAGTDTQYF. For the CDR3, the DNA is TGCAGCGTTGAAGGGGTGGGGCTAGCGGGCACAGATACGCAGTATTTT.

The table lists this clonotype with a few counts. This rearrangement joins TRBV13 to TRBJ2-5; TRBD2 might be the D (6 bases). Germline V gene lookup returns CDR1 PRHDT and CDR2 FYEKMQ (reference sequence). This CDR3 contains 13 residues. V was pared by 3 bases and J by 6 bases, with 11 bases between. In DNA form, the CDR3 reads TGTGCCAGCAGCTTGCGGGACCGGCAGACCCAGTACTTC. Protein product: CASSLRDRQTQYF.

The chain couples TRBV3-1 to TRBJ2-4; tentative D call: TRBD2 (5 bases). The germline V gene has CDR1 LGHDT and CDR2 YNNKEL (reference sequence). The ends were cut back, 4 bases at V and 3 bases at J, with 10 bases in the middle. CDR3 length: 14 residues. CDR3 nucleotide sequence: TGTGCCAGCAGCCCCCTAGGAGGCAAAAACATTCAGTACTTC. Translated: CASSPLGGKNIQYF.

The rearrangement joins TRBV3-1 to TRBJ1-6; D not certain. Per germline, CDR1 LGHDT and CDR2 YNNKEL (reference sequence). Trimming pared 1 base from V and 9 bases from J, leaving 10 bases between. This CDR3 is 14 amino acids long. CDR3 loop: CASSQGLGGSPLHF. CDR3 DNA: TGTGCCAGCAGCCAAGGTCTCGGCGGTTCACCCCTCCACTTT.

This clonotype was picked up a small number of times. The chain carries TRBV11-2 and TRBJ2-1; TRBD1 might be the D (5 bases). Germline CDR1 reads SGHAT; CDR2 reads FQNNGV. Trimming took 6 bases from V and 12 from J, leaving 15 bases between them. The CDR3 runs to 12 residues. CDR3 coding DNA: TGTGCCAGCAGTCAAGGGGCCCCAAGGCAGTTCTTC. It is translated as CASSQGAPRQFF.

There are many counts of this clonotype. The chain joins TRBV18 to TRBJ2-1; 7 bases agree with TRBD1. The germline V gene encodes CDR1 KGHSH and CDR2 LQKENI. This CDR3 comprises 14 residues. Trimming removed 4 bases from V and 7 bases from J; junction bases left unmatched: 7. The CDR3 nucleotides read TGTGCCAGCTCACTTCGACAGGGAGCAAATGAGCAGTTCTTC. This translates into CASSLRQGANEQFF.

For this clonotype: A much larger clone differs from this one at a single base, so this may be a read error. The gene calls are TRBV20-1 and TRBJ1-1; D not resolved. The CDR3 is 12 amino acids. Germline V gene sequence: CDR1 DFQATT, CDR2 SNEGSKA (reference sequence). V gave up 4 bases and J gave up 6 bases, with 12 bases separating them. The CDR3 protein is CSAKGPVPEAFF. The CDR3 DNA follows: TGCAGTGCTAAGGGCCCCGTCCCTGAAGCTTTCTTT.

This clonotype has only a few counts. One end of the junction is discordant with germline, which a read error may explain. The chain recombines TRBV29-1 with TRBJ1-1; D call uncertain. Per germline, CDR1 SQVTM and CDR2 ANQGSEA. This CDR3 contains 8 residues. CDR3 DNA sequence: TGCAGCGCTGAAGAAGCTTTCTTT. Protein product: CSAEEAFF. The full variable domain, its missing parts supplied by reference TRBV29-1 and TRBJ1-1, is SAVISQKPSRDICQRGTSLTIQCQVDSQVTMMFWYRQQPGQSLTLIATANQGSEATYESGFVIDKFPISRPNLTFSTLTVSNMSPEDSSIYLCSAEEAFFGQGTRLTVV.

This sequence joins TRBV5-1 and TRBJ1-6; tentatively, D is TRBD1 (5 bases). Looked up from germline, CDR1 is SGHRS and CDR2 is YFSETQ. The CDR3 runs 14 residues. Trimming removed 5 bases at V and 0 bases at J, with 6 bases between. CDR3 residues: CASSDSSYNSPLHF. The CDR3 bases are TGCGCCAGCAGTGACAGCTCCTATAATTCACCCCTCCACTTT.

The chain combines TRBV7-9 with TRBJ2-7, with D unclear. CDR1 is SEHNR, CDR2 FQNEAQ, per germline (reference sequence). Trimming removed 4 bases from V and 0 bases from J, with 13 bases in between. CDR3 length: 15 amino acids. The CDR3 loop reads CASSSDDIPSYEQYV. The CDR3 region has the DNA TGTGCCAGCAGCTCAGATGACATCCCCTCCTACGAGCAGTACGTC.

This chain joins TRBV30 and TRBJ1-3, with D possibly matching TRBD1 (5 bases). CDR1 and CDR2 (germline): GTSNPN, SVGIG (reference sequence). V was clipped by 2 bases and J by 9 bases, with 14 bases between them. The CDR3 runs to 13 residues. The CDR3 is CAWSRPGLVTIYF. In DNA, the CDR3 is TGTGCCTGGAGTCGTCCGGGACTAGTCACCATATATTTT.